These T cell receptor beta chains were read from a single sample in a study of chemoradiotherapy in HPV16-positive cancers. This table comes from immunoSEQ multiplex PCR, and its TCRdb copy is limited to in-frame clones, with some not included. The sample holds 11,000 or so clones, about 75% seen once. This specimen was acquired from a patient who underwent chemoradiotherapy. Receptors originate from a human donor with HPV-associated anogenital cancer. CDR3s include the opening cysteine and the closing phenylalanine or tryptophan. D genes are given only for firm matches. Expanded clones are given a class, and other clones once, few, many or no size at all.

TRBJ2-3 few NA TRBV27 CASSLLDTDTQYF TGTGCCAGCAGCCTCCTAGACACAGATACGCAGTATTTT
TRBJ2-5 NA NA TRBV5-1 CASSSTNREQETQYF TGCGCCAGCAGCTCCACGAACAGGGAGCAAGAGACCCAGTACTTC
TRBJ1-2 NA NA TRBV4-3 CASSQDSGTNYGYTF TGCGCCAGCAGCCAAGATTCCGGGACTAACTATGGCTACACCTTC
TRBJ2-1 NA TRBD2 TRBV28 CASSLGLAVALNNEQFF TGTGCCAGCAGTTTAGGACTAGCGGTCGCTTTAAACAATGAGCAGTTCTTC
TRBJ2-3 NA TRBD2 TRBV9 CASNAGGTDTQYF TGTGCCAGCAACGCGGGGGGCACAGATACGCAGTATTTT
TRBJ1-2 NA NA TRBV7-2 CASSLASQPGLTF TGTGCCAGCAGCTTAGCGAGCCAGCCTGGGCTCACCTTC
TRBJ2-2 NA TRBD2 TRBV10-3 CAISENSLAGAWAGELFF TGTGCCATCAGTGAGAATTCCCTAGCGGGAGCTTGGGCCGGGGAGCTGTTTTTT
TRBJ2-6 few NA TRBV15 CATSPQGPGANVLTF TGTGCCACCAGCCCCCAGGGACCTGGGGCCAACGTCCTGACTTTC
TRBJ1-5 few NA TRBV7-2 CASSLGRVGQPQHF TGTGCCAGCAGCTTAGGCAGGGTAGGTCAGCCCCAGCATTTT
TRBJ1-5 once NA TRBV19 CASSNPREMGNQPQHF TGTGCCAGTAGTAACCCCCGGGAGATGGGCAATCAGCCCCAGCATTTT
TRBJ2-3 NA NA TRBV4-3 CASSQDIGSATDTQYF TGCGCCAGCAGCCAAGATATCGGGTCAGCTACAGATACGCAGTATTTT
TRBJ2-6 once NA TRBV4-2 CASSQDRTEANVLTF TGTGCCAGCAGCCAAGATAGGACTGAGGCCAACGTCCTGACTTTC
TRBJ2-3 NA NA TRBV5-1 CASSDFPAGTDTQYF TGCGCCAGCAGCGACTTCCCAGCAGGCACAGATACGCAGTATTTT
TRBJ2-3 NA NA TRBV5-4 CASSSVAGSTDTQYF TGTGCCAGCAGCTCGGTGGCGGGGAGCACAGATACGCAGTATTTT
TRBJ2-1 NA NA TRBV5-1 CASSPQRTKTGNEQFF TGCGCCAGCAGCCCACAGCGGACAAAGACGGGCAATGAGCAGTTCTTC
TRBJ2-1 NA TRBD2 TRBV7-9 CASSNSGRYNEQFF TGTGCCAGCAGCAATAGCGGGAGATACAATGAGCAGTTCTTC
TRBJ2-1 NA NA TRBV28 CASSLGGTYNEQFF TGTGCCAGCAGTTTGGGCGGGACCTACAATGAGCAGTTCTTC
TRBJ2-7 NA TRBD2 TRBV19 CASSIGPAGGLYEQYF TGTGCCAGTAGTATAGGTCCAGCGGGAGGGCTCTACGAGCAGTACTTC
TRBJ2-1 NA TRBD2 TRBV27 CASSQGLSADEQFF TGTGCCAGCAGCCAGGGACTATCCGCCGATGAGCAGTTCTTC
TRBJ2-3 NA TRBD2 TRBV4-1 CASSQVLAGSTDTQYF TGCGCCAGCAGCCAGGTACTAGCGGGAAGCACAGATACGCAGTATTTT
TRBJ2-1 NA NA TRBV28 CASSFFQTYNEQFF TGTGCCAGCAGTTTTTTCCAGACTTACAATGAGCAGTTCTTC
TRBJ1-5 few NA TRBV30 CAWSSQGSQPQHF TGTGCCTGGAGCTCACAGGGAAGTCAGCCCCAGCATTTT
TRBJ2-5 NA TRBD2 TRBV6-4 CASNGGGTRYETQYF TGTGCCAGCAATGGGGGCGGGACTAGATATGAGACCCAGTACTTC
TRBJ2-7 large NA TRBV6-1 CASSEASEAYEQYF TGTGCCAGCAGTGAAGCTAGCGAGGCCTACGAGCAGTACTTC
TRBJ2-6 NA TRBD2 TRBV9 CASSVATRLAGSSGANVLTF TGTGCCAGCAGCGTAGCTACGAGACTAGCGGGCTCTTCTGGGGCCAACGTCCTGACTTTC
TRBJ2-7 NA NA TRBV4-2 CASSQDFPVYEQYF TGTGCCAGCAGCCAAGATTTTCCCGTGTACGAGCAGTACTTC